This T cell receptor (beta chain) was documented in a study of blood T cell repertoires in COVID-19. Assay: immunoSEQ multiplex PCR; the TCRdb copy retains only in-frame clones and omits some. The profile shows 70,000 to 80,000 clones, roughly 83% of them singletons. V was pared by 3 bases and J by 0 bases, with 9 bases between. CDR3 length: 14 residues. CDR1 is KGHSH and CDR2 is LQKENI in the germline V gene. Input material: peripheral blood. The TCR comes from a man aged 80 or over with acute or convalescent COVID-19. The chain employs TRBV18 and TRBJ2-7, with D possibly matching TRBD2 (5 bases). The CDR3 DNA reads as TGTGCCAGCTCACCGAATCGGGGCTCCTACGAGCAGTACTTC. As protein: CASSPNRGSYEQYF.